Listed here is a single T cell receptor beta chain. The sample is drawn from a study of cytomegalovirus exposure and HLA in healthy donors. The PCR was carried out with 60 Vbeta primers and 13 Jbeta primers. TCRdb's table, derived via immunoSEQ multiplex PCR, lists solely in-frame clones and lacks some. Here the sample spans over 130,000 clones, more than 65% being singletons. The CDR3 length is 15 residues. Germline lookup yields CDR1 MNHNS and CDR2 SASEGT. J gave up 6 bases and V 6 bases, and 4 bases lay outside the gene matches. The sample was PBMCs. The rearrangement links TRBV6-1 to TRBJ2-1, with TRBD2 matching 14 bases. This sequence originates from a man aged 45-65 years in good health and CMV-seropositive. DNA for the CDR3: TGTGCCAGCAGAGGGACTAGCGGGAGTAGCAATGAGCAGTTCTTC. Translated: CASRGTSGSSNEQFF.